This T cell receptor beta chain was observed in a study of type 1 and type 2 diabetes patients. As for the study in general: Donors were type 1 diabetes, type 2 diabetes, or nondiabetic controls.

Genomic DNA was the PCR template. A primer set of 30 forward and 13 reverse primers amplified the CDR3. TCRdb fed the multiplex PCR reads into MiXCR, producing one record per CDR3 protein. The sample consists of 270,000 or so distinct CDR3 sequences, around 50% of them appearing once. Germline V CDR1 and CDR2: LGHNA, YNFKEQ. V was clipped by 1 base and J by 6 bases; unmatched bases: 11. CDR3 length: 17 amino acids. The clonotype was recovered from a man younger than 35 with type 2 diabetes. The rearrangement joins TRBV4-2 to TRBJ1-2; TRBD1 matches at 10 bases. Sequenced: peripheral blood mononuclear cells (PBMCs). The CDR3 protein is CASSQGLPGQGNDGYTF. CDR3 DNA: TGTGCCAGCAGCCAAGGCCTACCGGGACAGGGGAACGATGGCTACACCTTC.